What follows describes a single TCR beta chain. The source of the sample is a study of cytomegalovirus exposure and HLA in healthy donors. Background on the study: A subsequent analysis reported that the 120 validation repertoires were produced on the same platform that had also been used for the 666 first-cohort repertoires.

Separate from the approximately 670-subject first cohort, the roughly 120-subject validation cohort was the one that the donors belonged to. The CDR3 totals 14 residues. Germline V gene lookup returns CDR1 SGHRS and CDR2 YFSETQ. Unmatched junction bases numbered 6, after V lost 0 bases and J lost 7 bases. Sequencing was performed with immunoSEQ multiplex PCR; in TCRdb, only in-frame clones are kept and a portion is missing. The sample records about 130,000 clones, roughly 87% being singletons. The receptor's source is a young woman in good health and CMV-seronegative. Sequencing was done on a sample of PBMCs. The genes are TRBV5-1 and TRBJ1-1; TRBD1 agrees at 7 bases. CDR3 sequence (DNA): TGCGCCAGCAGCTTGGCCGGAGGGGGCGGTGAAGCTTTCTTT. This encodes CASSLAGGGGEAFF.